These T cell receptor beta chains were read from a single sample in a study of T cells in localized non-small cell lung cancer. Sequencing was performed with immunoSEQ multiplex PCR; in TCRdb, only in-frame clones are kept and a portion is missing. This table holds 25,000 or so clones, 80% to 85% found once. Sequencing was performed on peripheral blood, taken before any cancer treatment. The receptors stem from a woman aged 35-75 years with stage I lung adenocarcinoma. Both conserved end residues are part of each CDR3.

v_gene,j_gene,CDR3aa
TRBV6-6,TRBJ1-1,CASSYSGTGRNTEAFF
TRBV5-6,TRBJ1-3,CASSWGPPGAGNTIYF
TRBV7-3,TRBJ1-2,CASSLSPGEGYGYTF
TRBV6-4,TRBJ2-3,CASSPSSGGATDTQYF
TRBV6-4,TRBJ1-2,CASSDGTPGGYTF
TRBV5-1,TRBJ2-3,CASAPGGGYTQYF
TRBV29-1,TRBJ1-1,CSGRTGLNTEAFF
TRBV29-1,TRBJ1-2,CSVETGADYGYTF
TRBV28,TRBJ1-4,CASRPITGTGGLSEKLFF
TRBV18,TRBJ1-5,CASSLTQGRDQPQHF
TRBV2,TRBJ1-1,CASRPAWGTEAFF
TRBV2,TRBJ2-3,CASSDRSGTSTDTQYF
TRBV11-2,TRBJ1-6,CASSLDRWVPGSPLHF
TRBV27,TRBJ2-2,CASSIRKMTGAGTGELFF
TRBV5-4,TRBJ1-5,CASSLEPSRQPQHF
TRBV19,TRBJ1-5,CASRWGVSNQPQHF
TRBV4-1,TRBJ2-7,CASSQGRASYEQYF
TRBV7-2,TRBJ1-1,CASSPWQNTEAFF
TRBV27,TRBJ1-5,CASSLGAFGQPQHF
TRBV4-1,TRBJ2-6,CASSQDSSGANVLTF
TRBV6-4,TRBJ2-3,CASSEASGADTQYF
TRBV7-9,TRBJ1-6,CASSLGSQVNSPLHF
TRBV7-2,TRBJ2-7,CASSSDREVQEQYF
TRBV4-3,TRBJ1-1,CASSHVVNTEAFF
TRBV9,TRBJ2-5,CASSGRDKRETQYF
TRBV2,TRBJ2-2,CASSVGAANTGELFF
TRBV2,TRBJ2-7,CASTTGGLEQYF
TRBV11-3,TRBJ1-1,CASSLGLNTEAFF
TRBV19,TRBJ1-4,CASRPGGQYEKLFF
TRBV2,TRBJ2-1,CASSENWLEQFF
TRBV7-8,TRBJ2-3,CASSLASGWDTQYF
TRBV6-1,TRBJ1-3,CASSSGLFGNTIYF
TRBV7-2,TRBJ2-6,CASSLEATGANVLTF
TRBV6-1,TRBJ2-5,CASSEASGVGETQYF
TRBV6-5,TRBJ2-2,CASRPLAGGTGELFF
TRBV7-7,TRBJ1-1,CASSSGQGTEAFF
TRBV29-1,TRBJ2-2,CSVFRGGDGELFF
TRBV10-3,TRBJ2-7,CAISDRGYEQYF
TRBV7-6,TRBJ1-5,CASSPSWDQPQHF
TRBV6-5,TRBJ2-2,CASSYVYTGELFF